This T cell receptor (beta chain) was captured by sequencing in a study of blood T cell repertoires in COVID-19. The recovered donors of Cohort 3 showed two negative PCRs, clearance, or symptom resolution. This clone showed up just once. Other nucleotide sequences in the sample specify the same CDR3. Trimming took off 1 base at V and 0 bases at J, with 6 bases between the two ends. The germline V gene has CDR1 SQVTM and CDR2 ANQGSEA. The CDR3 extends over 13 amino acids. The assay was immunoSEQ multiplex PCR, and TCRdb's table has in-frame clones only and misses some. The data hold some 330,000 clones, with roughly 88% observed a single time.

Material for sequencing was PBMCs or T cells enriched from blood (not recorded which). The chain is built from TRBV29-1 and TRBJ1-1; no clear D gene. This TCR was recovered from a man younger than 40 who had recovered from COVID-19. The CDR3, as DNA: TGCAGCGTTGAAGGACAAATGAACACTGAAGCTTTCTTT. Amino acid sequence: CSVEGQMNTEAFF.